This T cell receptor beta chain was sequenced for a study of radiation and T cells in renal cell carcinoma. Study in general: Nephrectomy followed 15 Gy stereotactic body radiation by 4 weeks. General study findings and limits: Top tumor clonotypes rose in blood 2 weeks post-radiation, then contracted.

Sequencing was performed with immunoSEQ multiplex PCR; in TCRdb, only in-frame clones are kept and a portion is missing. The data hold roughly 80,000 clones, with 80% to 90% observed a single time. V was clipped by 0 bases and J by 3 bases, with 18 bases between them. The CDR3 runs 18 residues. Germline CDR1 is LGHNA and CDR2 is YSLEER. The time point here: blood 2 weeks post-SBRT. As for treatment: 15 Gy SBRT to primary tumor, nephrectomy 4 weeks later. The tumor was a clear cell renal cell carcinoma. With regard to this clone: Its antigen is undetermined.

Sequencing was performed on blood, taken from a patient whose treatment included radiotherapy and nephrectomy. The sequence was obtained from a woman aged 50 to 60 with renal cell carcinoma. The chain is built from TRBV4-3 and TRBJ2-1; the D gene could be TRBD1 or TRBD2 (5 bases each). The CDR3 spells CASSQDPGRALNYNEQFF. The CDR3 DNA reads TGCGCCAGCAGCCAAGATCCGGGGCGGGCCCTAAACTACAATGAGCAGTTCTTC.